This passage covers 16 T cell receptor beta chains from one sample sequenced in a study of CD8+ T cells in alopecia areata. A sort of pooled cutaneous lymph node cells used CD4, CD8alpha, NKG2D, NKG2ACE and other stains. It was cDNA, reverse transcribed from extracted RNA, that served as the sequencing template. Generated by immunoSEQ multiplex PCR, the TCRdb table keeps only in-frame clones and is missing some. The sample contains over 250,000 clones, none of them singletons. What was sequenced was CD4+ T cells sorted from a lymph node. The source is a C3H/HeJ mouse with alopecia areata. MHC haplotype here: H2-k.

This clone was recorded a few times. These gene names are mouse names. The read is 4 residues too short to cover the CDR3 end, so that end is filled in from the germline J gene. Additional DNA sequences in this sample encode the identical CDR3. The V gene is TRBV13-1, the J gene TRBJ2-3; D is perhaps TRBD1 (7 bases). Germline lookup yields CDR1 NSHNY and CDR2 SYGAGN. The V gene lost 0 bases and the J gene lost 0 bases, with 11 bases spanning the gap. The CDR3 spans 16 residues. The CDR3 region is CASSDAGGTSAETLYF. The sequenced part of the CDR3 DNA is TGTGCCAGCAGTGATGCAGGGGGGACTAGTGCAGAA.

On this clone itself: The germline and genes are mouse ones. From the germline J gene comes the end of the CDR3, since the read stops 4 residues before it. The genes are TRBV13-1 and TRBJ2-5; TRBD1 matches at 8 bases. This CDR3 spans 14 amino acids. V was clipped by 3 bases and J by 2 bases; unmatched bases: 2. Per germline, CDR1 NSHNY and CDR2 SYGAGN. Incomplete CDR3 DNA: TGTGCCAGCAGTGGCGGACAGGGCCAAGAC. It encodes CASSGGQGQD. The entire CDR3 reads CASSGGQGQDTQYF.

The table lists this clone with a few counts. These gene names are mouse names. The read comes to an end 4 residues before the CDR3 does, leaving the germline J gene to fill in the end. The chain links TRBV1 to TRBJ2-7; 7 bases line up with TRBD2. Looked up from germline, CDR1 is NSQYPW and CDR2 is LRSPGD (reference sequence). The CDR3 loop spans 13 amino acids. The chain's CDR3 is CTCSAVWGNEQYF. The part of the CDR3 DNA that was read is TGCACCTGCAGTGCAGTCTGGGGGAAT.

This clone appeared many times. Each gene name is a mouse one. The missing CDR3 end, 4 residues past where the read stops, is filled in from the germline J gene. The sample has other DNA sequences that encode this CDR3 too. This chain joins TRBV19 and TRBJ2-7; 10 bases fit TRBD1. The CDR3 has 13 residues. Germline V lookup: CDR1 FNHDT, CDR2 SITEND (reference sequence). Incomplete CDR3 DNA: TGTGCCAGCAGTCGACAGGGGGCGGAT. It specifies CASSRQGAD. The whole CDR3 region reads CASSRQGADEQYF. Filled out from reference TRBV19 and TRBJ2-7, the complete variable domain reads GGIITQTPKFLIGQEGQKLTLKCQQNFNHDTMYWYRQDSGKGLRLIYYSITENDLQKGDLSEGYDASREKKSSFSLTVTSAQKNEMAVFLCASSRQGADEQYFGPGTRLTVL.

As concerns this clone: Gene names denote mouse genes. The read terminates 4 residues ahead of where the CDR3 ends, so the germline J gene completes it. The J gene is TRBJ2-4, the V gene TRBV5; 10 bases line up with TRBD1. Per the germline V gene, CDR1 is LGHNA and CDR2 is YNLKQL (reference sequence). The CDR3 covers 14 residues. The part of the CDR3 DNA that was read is TGTGCCAGCAGCCAAGTGGGACAGGGGAAC. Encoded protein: CASSQVGQGN. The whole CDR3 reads CASSQVGQGNTLYF.

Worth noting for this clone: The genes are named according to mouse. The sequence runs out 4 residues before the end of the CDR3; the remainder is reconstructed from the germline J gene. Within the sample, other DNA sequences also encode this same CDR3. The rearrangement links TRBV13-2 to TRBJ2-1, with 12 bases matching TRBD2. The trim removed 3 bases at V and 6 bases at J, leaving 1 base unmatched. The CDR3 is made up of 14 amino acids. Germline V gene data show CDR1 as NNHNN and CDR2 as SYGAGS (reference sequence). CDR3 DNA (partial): TGTGCCAGCGGTGGACTGGGGGGGCTTGCT. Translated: CASGGLGGLA. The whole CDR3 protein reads CASGGLGGLAEQFF.

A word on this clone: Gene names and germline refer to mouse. CDR3 bases read: TGTGCCAGCAGTGTCACTCCGGGACTGGCTCTTAACCAAGAC. This encodes CASSVTPGLALNQD. The complete CDR3 reads CASSVTPGLALNQDTQYF. The chain couples TRBV19 to TRBJ2-5, with TRBD2 identical over 8 bases. The CDR3 end lies 4 residues beyond the end of the read and is filled in from the germline J gene. Germline lookup yields CDR1 FNHDT and CDR2 SITEND (reference sequence). Trimming at V came to 4 bases and at J to 0 bases, leaving 13 bases not matched to a gene. This CDR3 is built from 18 residues. The whole variable domain, remainder taken from reference TRBV19 and TRBJ2-5, is GGIITQTPKFLIGQEGQKLTLKCQQNFNHDTMYWYRQDSGKGLRLIYYSITENDLQKGDLSEGYDASREKKSSFSLTVTSAQKNEMAVFLCASSVTPGLALNQDTQYFGPGTRLLVL.

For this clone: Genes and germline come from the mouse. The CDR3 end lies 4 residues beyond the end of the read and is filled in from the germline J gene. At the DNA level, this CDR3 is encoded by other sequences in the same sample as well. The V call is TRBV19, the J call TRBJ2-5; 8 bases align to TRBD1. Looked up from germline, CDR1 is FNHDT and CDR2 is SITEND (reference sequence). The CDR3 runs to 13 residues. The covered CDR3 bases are TGTGCCAGCAGTAGACAGGGGCGGGAC. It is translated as CASSRQGRD. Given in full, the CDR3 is CASSRQGRDTQYF.

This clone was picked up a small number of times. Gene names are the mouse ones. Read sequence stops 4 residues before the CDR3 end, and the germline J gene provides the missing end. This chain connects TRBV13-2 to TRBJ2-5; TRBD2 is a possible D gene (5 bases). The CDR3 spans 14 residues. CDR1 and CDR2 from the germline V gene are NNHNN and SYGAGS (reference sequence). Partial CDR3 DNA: TGTGCCAGCGGTGATGCGCTGGGAATTGAC. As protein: CASGDALGID. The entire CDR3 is CASGDALGIDTQYF.

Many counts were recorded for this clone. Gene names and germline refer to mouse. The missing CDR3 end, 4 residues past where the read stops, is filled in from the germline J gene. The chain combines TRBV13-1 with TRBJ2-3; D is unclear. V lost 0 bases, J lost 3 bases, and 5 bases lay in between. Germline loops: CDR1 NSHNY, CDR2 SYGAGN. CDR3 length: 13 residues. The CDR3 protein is CASSDATAETLYF. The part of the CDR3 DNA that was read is TGTGCCAGCAGTGATGCGACAGCAGAA.

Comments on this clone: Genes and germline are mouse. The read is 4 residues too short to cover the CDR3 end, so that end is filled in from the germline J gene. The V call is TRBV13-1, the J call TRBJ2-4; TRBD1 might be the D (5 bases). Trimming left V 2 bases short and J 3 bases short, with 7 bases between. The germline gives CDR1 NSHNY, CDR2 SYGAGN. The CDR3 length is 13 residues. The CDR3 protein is CASSESGQNTLYF. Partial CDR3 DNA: TGTGCCAGCAGTGAGTCAGGGCAAAAC.

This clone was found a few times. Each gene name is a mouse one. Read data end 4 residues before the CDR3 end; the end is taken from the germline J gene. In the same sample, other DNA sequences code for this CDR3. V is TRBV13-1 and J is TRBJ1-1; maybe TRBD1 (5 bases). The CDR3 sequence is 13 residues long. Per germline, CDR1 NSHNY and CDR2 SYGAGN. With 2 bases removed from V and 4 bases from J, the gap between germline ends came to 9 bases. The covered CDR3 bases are TGTGCCAGCAGTGACAGGGCCGGCACA. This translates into CASSDRAGT. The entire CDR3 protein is CASSDRAGTEVFF.

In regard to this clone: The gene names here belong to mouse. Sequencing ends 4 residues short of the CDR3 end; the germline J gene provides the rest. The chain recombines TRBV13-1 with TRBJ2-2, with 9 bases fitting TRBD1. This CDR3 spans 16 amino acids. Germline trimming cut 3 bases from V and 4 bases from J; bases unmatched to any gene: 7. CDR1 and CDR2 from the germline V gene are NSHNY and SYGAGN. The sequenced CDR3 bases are TGTGCCAGCAGTGGGACCGGGACAGGGATCACCGGG. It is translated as CASSGTGTGITG. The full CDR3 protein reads CASSGTGTGITGQLYF.

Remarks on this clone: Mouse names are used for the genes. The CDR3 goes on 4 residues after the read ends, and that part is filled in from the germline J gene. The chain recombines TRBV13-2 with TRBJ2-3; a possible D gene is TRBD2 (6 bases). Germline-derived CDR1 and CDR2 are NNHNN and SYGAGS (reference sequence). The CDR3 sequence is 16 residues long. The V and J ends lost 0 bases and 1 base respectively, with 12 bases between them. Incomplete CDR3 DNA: TGTGCCAGCGGTGATGCTGGACGGGGGGGTGCAGAA. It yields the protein CASGDAGRGGAE. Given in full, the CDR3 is CASGDAGRGGAETLYF.

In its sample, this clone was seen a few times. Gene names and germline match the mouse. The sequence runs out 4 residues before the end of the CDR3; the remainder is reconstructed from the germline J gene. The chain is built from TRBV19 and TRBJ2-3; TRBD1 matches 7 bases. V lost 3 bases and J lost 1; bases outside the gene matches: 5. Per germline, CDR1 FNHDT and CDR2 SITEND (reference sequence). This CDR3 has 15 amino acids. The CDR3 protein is CASSTNRGGAETLYF. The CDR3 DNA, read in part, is TGTGCCAGCAGTACGAACAGGGGAGGTGCAGAA.

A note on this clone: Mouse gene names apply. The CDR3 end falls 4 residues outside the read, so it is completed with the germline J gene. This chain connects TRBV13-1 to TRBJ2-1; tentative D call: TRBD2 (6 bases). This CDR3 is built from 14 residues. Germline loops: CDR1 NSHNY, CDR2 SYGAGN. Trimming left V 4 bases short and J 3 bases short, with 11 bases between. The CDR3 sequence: CASSPLGLYAEQFF. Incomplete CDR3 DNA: TGTGCCAGCAGTCCACTGGGTCTCTATGCT.